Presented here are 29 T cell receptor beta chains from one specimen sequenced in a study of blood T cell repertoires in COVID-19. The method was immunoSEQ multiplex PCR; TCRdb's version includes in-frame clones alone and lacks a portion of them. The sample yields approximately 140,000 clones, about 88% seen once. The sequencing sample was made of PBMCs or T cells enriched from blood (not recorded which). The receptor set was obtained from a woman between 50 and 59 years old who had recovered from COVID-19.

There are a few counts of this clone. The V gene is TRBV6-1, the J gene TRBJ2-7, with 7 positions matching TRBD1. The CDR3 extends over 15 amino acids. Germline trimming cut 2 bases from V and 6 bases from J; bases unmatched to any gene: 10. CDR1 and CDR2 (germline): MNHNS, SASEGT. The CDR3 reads CASSEWGRGSSEQYF. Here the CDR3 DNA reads TGTGCCAGCAGTGAATGGGGCAGGGGGTCGAGCGAGCAGTACTTC.

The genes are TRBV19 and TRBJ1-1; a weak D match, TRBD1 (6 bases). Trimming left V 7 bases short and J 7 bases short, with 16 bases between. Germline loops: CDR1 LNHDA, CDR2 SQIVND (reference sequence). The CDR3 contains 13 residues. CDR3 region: CASTPVGGGEAFF. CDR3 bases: TGTGCCAGTACCCCGGTAGGGGGTGGTGAAGCTTTCTTT.

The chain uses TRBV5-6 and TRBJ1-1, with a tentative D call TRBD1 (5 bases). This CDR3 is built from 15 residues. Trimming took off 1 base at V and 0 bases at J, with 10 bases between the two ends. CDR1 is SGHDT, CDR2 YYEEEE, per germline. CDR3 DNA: TGTGCCAGCAGCTTGAAGACAGTTATGAACACTGAAGCTTTCTTT. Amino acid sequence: CASSLKTVMNTEAFF.

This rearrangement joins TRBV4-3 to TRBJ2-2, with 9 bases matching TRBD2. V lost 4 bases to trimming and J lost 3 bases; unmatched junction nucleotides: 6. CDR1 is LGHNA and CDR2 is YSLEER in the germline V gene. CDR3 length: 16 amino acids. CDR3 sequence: CASSRGTSRYTGELFF. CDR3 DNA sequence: TGCGCCAGCAGCCGGGGGACTAGCCGATACACCGGGGAGCTGTTTTTT.

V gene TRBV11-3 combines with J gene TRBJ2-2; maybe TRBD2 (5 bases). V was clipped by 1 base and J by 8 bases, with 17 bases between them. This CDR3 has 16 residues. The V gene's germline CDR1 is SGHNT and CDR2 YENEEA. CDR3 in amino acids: CASSLGGRTDGGELFF. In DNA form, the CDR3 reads TGTGCCAGCAGCTTAGGAGGGCGGACCGATGGGGGGGAGCTGTTTTTT.

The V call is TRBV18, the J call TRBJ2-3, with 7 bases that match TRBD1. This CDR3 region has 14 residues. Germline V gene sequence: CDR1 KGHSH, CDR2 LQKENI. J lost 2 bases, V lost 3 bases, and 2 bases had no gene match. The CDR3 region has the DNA TGTGCCAGCTCACCGGGACAGACCACAGATACGCAGTATTTT. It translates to CASSPGQTTDTQYF.

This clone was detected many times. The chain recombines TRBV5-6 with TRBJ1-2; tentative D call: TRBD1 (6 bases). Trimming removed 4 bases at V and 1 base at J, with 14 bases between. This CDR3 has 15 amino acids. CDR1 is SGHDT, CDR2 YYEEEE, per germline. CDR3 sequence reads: CASSDGTTSNYGYTF. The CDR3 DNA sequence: TGTGCCAGCAGCGACGGGACAACCAGTAACTATGGCTACACCTTC.

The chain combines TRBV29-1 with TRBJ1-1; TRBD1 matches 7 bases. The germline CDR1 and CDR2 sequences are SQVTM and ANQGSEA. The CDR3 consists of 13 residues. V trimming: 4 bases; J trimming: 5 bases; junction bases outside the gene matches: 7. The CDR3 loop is CSVAKQGRTEAFF. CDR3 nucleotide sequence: TGCAGCGTTGCGAAACAGGGGAGGACTGAAGCTTTCTTT.

The CDR3 nucleotides read TGTGCCAGCACCGAGGGAGGGCGAGGAAACACCATATATTTT. Its translation is CASTEGGRGNTIYF. V gene TRBV2 combines with J gene TRBJ1-3; D ambiguous. Trimming pared 7 bases from V and 4 bases from J, leaving 14 bases between. The length of the CDR3 is 14 residues. The germline V gene encodes CDR1 SNHLY and CDR2 FYNNEI.

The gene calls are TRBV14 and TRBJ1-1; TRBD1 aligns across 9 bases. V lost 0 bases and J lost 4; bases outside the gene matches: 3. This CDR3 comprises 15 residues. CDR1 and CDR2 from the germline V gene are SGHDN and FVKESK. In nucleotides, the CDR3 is TGTGCCAGCAGCCAAGAAGGACAGGGGCTCACTGAAGCTTTCTTT. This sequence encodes CASSQEGQGLTEAFF.

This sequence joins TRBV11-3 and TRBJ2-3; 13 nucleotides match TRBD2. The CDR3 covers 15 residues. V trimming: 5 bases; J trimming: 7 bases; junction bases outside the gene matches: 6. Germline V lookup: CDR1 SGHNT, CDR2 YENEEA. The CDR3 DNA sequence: TGTGCCAGCAGCCGGACTAGCGGGGGAGGAAATACGCAGTATTTT. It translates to CASSRTSGGGNTQYF.

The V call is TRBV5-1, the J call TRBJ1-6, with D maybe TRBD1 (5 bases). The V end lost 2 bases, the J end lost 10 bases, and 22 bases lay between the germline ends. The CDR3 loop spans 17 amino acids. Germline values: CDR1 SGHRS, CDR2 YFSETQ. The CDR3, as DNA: TGCGCCAGCAGCTTACCGGGACTCCTACTCGAGGGATCACCCCTCCACTTT. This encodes CASSLPGLLLEGSPLHF.

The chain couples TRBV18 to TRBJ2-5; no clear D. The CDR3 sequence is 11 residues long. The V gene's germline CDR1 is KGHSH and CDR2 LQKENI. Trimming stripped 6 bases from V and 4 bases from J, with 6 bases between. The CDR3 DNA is TGTGCCAGCTCCTGGAGAGAGACCCAGTACTTC. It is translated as CASSWRETQYF.

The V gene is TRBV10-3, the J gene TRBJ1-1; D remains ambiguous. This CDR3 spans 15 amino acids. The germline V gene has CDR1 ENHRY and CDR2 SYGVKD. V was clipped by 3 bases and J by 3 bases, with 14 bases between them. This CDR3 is CAISDQFVGDTEAFF. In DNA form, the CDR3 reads TGTGCCATCAGTGACCAGTTTGTGGGAGACACTGAAGCTTTCTTT.

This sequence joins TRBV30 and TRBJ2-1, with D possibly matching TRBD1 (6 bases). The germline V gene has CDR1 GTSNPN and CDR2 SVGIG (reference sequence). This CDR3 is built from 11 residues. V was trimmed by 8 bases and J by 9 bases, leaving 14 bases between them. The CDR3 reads CARGLGGEQFF. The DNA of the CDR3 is TGTGCCCGGGGTTTAGGGGGTGAGCAGTTCTTC.

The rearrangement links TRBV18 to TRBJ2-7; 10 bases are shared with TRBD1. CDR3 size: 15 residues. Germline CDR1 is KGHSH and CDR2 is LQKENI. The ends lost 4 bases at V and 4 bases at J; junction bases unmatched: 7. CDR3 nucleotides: TGTGCCAGCTCACAGGCTGGACAGGGGGGGTACGAGCAGTACTTC. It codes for CASSQAGQGGYEQYF.

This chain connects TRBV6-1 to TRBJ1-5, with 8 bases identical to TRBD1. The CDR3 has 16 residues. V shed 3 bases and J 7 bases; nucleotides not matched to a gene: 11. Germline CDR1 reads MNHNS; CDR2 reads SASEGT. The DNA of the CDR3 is TGTGCCAGCAGTGATTCCGGGACAGGATTTTGGCAGCCCCAGCATTTT. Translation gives CASSDSGTGFWQPQHF.

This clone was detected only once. This chain's CDR3 is CATQIPGQGNTGELFF. CDR3 nucleotide sequence: TGTGCCACACAAATCCCGGGACAGGGGAACACCGGGGAGCTGTTTTTT. This rearrangement joins TRBV19 to TRBJ2-2; TRBD1 matches at 9 bases. With V trimmed by 10 bases and J by 1 base, 10 bases remained unmatched. Germline loops: CDR1 LNHDA, CDR2 SQIVND (reference sequence). The CDR3 extends over 16 amino acids.

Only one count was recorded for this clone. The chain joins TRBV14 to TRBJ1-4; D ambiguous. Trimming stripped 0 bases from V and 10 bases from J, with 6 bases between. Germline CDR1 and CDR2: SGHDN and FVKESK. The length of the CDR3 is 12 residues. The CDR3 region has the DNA TGTGCCAGCAGCCAAGAGCTAGGAAAACTGTTTTTT. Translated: CASSQELGKLFF.

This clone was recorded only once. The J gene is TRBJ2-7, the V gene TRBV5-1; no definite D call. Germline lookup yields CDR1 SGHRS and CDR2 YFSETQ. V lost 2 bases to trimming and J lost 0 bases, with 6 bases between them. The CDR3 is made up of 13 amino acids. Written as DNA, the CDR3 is TGCGCCAGCAGCTTTTACAGCTCCTACGAGCAGTACTTC. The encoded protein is CASSFYSSYEQYF.

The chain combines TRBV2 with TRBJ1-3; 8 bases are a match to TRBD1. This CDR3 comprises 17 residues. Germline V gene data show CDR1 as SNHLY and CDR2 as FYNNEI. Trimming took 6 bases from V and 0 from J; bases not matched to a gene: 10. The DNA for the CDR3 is TGTGCCAGCAGAAGGCGGGACAGGACCCTCTCTGGAAACACCATATATTTT. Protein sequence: CASRRRDRTLSGNTIYF.

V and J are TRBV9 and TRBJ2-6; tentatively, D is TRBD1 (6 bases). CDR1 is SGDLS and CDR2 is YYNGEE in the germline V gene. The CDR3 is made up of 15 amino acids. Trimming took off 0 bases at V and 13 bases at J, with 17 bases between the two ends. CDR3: CASSVDLQSTGVLTF. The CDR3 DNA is TGTGCCAGCAGCGTAGACCTCCAGTCAACAGGGGTCCTGACTTTC. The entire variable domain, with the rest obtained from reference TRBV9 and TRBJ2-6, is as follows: DSGVTQTPKHLITATGQRVTLRCSPRSGDLSVYWYQQSLDQGLQFLIQYYNGEERAKGNILERFSAQQFPDLHSELNLSSLELGDSALYFCASSVDLQSTGVLTFGAGSRLTVL.

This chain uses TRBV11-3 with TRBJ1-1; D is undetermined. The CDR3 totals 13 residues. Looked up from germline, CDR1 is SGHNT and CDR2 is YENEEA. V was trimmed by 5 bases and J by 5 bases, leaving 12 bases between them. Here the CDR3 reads CASSGSIGTEAFF. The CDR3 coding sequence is TGTGCCAGCAGCGGTAGTATCGGTACTGAAGCTTTCTTT.

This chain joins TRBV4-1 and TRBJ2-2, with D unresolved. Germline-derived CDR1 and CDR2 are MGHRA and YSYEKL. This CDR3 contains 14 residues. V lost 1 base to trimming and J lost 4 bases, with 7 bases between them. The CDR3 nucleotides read TGCGCCAGCAGCCAAGCTCCTTTCACCGGGGAGCTGTTTTTT. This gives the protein CASSQAPFTGELFF.

The CDR3 nucleotides read TGTGCCAGCAGCTCCGGACAGGGGGAACCCTACGAGCAGTACTTC. Translated, it gives CASSSGQGEPYEQYF. This rearrangement joins TRBV7-3 to TRBJ2-7; 10 bases are a match to TRBD1. The CDR3 consists of 15 residues. Trimming at V came to 4 bases and at J to 2 bases, leaving 5 bases not matched to a gene. The germline V gene has CDR1 SGHTA and CDR2 FQGTGA.

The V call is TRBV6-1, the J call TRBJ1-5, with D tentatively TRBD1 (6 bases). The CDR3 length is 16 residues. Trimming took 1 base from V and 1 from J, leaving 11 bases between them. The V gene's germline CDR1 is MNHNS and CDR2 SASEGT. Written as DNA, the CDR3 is TGTGCCAGCAGTGAAGACAGGGTGGTAAGCAATCAGCCCCAGCATTTT. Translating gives CASSEDRVVSNQPQHF.

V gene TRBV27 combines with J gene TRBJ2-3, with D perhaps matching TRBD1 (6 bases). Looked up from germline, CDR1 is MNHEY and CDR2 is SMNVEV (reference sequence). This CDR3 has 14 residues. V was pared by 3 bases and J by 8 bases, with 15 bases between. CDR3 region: CASSFVQGGRTQYF. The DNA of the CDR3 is TGTGCCAGCAGTTTTGTACAGGGCGGGCGTACGCAGTATTTT.

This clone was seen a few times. CDR3: CASSRGGMGNQPQHF. CDR3 nucleotide sequence: TGTGCCAGTAGTAGAGGAGGGATGGGCAATCAGCCCCAGCATTTT. This chain uses TRBV19 with TRBJ1-5; D gene ambiguous. In germline, CDR1 is LNHDA, CDR2 SQIVND (reference sequence). The ends were cut back, 4 bases at V and 2 bases at J, with 12 bases in the middle. The CDR3 has 15 residues.

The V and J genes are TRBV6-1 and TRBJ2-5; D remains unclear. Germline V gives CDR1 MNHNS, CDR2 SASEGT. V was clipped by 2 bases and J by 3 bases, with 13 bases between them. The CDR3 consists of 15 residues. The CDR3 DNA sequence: TGTGCCAGCAGTGAATTTGGTACGGCGGAAGAGACCCAGTACTTC. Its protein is CASSEFGTAEETQYF.